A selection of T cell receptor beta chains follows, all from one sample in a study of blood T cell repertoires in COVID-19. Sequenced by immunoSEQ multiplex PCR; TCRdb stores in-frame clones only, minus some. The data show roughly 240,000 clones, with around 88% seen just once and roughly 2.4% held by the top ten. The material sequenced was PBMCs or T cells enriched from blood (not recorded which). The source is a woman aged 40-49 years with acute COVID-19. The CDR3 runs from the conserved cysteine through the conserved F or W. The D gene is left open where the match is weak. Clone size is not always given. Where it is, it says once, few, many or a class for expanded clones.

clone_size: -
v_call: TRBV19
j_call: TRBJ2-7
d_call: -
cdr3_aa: CASSSSTAYEQYF
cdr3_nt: TGTGCCAGTAGTAGTAGCACGGCCTACGAGCAGTACTTC

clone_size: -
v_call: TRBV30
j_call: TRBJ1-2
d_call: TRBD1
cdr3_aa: CAWSFRQGGEYGYTF
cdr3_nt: TGTGCCTGGAGTTTCCGACAGGGAGGTGAATATGGCTACACCTTC

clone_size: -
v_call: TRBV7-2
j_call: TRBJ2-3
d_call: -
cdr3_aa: CASSLELAGTDTQYF
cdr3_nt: TGTGCCAGCAGCTTAGAACTAGCTGGCACAGATACGCAGTATTTT

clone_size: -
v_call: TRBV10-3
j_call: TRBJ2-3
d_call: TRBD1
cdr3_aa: CAISPRTGYTDTQYF
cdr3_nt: TGTGCCATCAGTCCCCGGACAGGGTACACAGATACGCAGTATTTT

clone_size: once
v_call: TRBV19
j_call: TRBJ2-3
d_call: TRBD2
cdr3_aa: CASSIAIGGRGPDTQYF
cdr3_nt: TGTGCCAGTAGTATAGCAATCGGCGGGAGGGGCCCAGATACGCAGTATTTT

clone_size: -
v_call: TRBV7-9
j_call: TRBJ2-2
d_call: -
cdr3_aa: CASSLPSSGELFF
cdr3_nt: TGTGCCAGCAGCTTACCGTCCTCCGGGGAGCTGTTTTTT

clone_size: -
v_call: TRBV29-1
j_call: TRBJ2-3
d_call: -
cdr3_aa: CSKSRDTTDTQYF
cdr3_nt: TGCAGCAAAAGCCGGGACACCACAGATACGCAGTATTTT

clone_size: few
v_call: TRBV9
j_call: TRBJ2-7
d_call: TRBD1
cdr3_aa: CASSVAGTGGGEQYF
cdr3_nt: TGTGCCAGCAGCGTAGCTGGGACAGGGGGCGGCGAGCAGTACTTC

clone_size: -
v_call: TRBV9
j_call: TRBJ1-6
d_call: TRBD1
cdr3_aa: CASSVGQGASPLHF
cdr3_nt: TGTGCCAGCAGCGTCGGACAGGGGGCCTCACCCCTCCACTTT

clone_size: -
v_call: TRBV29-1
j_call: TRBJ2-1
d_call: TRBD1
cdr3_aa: CSVGVQGAGEQFF
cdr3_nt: TGCAGCGTTGGAGTACAGGGGGCGGGTGAGCAGTTCTTC

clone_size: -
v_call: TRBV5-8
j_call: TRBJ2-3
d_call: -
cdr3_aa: CASSLGSGRTDTQYF
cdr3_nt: TGTGCCAGCAGCTTGGGATCGGGGAGAACAGATACGCAGTATTTT

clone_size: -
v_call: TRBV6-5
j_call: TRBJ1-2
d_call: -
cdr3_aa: CASRDSLYGYTF
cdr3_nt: TGTGCCAGCCGCGACAGCCTCTATGGCTACACCTTC

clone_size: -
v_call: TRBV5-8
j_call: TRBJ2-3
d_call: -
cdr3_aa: CASSSYIAVRTDTQYF
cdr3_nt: TGTGCCAGCAGCTCTTACATAGCGGTACGCACAGATACGCAGTATTTT

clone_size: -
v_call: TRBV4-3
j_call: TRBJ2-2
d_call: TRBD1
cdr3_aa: CASSHLLQGAANTGELFF
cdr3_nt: TGCGCCAGCAGCCATCTGCTACAGGGGGCAGCGAACACCGGGGAGCTGTTTTTT

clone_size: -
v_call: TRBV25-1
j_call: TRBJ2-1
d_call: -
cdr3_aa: CASSGHPNSNEQFF
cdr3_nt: TGTGCCAGCAGTGGACATCCTAACAGCAATGAGCAGTTCTTC

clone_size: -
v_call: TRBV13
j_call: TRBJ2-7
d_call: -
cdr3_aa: CASSPGVREQYF
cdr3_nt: TGTGCCAGCAGCCCCGGGGTCCGCGAGCAGTACTTC

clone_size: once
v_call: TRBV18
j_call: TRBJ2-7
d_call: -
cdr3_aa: CASSPRAGVTSYEQYF
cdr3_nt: TGTGCCAGCTCACCACGTGCGGGTGTAACGTCCTACGAGCAGTACTTC

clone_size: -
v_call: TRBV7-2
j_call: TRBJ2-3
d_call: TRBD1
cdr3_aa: CASSLMVYRQGTTDTQYF
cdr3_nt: TGTGCCAGCAGCTTAATGGTATACCGACAGGGAACCACAGATACGCAGTATTTT

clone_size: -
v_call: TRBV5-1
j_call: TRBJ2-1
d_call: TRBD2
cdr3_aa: CASSLAPSGRMNEQFF
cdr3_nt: TGCGCCAGCAGCTTGGCACCGAGCGGGAGGATGAATGAGCAGTTCTTC

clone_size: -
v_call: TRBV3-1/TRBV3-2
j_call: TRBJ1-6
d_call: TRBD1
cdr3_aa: CASSQTGGKTPLHF
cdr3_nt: TGTGCCAGCAGCCAAACAGGGGGCAAAACACCCCTCCACTTT

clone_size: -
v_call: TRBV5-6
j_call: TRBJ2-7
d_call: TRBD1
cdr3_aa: CASRVGQGGNEQYF
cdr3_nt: TGTGCCAGCAGAGTGGGACAGGGAGGTAACGAGCAGTACTTC

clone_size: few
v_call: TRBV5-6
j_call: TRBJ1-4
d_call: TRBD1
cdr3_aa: CASSLAGGAKNEKLFF
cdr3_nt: TGTGCCAGCAGCTTGGCAGGGGGCGCAAAAAATGAAAAACTGTTTTTT

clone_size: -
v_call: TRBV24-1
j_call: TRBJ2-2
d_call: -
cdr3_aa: CATKQTNTGELFF
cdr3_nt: TGTGCCACCAAACAGACGAACACCGGGGAGCTGTTTTTT

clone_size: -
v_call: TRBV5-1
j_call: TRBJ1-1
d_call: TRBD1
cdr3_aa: CASSLRTGGLNTEAFF
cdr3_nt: TGCGCCAGCAGCTTGAGGACAGGGGGCTTGAACACTGAAGCTTTCTTT

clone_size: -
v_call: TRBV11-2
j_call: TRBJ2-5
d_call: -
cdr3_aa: CASSFLREETQYF
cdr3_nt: TGTGCCAGCAGCTTTCTGCGGGAAGAGACCCAGTACTTC

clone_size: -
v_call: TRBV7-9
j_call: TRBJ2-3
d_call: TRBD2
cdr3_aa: CASSLGGLAGKVTQYF
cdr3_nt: TGTGCCAGCAGCTTAGGTGGTCTAGCGGGGAAGGTTACGCAGTATTTT

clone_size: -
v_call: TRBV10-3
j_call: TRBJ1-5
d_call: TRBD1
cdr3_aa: CAISEGVQGQGQPQHF
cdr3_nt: TGTGCCATCAGTGAGGGGGTACAGGGGCAAGGGCAGCCCCAGCATTTT

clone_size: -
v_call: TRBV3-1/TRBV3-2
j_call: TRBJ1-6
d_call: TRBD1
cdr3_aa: CASSRGTGVGPLHF
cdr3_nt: TGTGCCAGCAGCCGAGGGACAGGGGTAGGACCCCTCCACTTT

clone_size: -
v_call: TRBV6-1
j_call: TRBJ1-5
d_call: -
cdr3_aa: CASSDMREGQPQHF
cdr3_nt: TGTGCCAGCAGTGACATGCGAGAGGGTCAGCCCCAGCATTTT

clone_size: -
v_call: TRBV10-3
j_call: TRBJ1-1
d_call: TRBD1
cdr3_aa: CAISEPNRGRYTEAFF
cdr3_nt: TGTGCCATCAGTGAGCCTAACAGGGGGAGATACACTGAAGCTTTCTTT

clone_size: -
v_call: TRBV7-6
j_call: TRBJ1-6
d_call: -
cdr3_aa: CASSLGGQYNSPLHF
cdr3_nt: TGTGCCAGCAGCTTGGGGGGGCAGTATAATTCACCCCTCCACTTT

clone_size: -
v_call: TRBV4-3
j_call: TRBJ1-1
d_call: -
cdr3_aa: CASSRGGVGNTEAFF
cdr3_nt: TGCGCCAGCAGCCGAGGAGGGGTTGGGAACACTGAAGCTTTCTTT

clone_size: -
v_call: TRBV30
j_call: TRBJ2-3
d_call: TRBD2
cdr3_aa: CAWRTGTSVTTDTQYF
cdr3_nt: TGTGCCTGGCGAACCGGGACTAGCGTTACCACAGATACGCAGTATTTT

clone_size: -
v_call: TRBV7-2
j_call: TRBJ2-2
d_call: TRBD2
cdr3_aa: CASSRTSGEAGELFF
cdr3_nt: TGTGCCAGCAGCCGTACTAGCGGTGAAGCCGGGGAGCTGTTTTTT

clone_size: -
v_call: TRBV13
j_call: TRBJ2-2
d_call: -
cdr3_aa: CASRRTTGILGELFF
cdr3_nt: TGTGCCAGCAGGCGGACCACGGGGATACTCGGGGAGCTGTTTTTT

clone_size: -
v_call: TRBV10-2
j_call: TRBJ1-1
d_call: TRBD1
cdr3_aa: CASSYPRTGMNTEAFF
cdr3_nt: TGCGCCAGCAGCTATCCCCGGACAGGGATGAACACTGAAGCTTTCTTT

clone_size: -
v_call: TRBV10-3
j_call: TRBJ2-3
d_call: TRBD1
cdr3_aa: CAISELAGGGDTQYF
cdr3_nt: TGTGCCATCAGTGAGCTGGCAGGGGGTGGCGATACGCAGTATTTT

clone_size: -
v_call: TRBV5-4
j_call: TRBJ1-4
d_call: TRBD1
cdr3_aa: CASSLKTGDREKLFF
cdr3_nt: TGTGCCAGCAGCTTGAAAACAGGGGATCGAGAAAAACTGTTTTTT

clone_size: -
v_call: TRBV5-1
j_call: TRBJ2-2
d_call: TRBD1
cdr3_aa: CASSAGTGNTGELFF
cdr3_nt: TGCGCCAGCAGCGCCGGGACAGGGAATACCGGGGAGCTGTTTTTT

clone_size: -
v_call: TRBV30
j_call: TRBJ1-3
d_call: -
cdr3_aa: CAWSRTGGENTIYF
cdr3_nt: TGTGCCTGGAGTAGGACGGGGGGGGAAAACACCATATATTTT

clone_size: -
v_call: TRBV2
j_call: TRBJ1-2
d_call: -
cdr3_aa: CASSEVKQGGRSF
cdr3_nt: TGTGCCAGCAGTGAAGTAAAACAGGGCGGCCGATCCTTC

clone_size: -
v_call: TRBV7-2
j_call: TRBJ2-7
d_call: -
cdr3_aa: CASSLRGTGRSEQYF
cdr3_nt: TGTGCCAGCAGCTTAAGGGGGACGGGGCGATCCGAGCAGTACTTC

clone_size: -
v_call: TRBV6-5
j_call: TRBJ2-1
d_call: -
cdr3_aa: CASSYSTQGIEFF
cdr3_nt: TGTGCCAGCAGTTACTCGACCCAGGGAATCGAGTTCTTC

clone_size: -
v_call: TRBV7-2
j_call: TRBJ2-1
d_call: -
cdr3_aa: CASSLPYWEQFF
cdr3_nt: TGTGCCAGCAGCTTGCCCTACTGGGAGCAGTTCTTC